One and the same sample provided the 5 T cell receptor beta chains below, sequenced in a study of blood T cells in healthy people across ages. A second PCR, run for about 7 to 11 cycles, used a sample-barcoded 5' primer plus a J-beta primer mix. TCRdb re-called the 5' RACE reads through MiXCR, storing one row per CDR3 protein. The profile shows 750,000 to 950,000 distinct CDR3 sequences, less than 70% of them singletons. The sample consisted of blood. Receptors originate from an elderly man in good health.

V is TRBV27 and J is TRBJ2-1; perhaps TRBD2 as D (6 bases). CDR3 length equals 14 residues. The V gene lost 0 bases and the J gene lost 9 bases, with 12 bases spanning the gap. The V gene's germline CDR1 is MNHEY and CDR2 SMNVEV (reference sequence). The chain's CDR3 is CASSLSSIGSEQFF. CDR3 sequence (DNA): TGTGCCAGCAGTTTATCGTCGATCGGGAGTGAGCAGTTCTTC.

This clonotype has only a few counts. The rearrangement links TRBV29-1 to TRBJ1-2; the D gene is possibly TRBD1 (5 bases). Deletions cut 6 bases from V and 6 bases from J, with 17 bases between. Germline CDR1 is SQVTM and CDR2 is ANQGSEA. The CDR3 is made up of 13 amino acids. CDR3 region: CSVQRWGRNGYTF. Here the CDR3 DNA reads TGCAGCGTGCAAAGGTGGGGGAGGAATGGCTACACCTTC.

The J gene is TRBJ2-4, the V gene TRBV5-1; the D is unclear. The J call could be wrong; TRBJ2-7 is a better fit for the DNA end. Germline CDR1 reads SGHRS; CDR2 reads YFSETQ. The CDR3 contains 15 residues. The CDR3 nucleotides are TGCGCCAGCAGCTTGGACAGACCCCCTAGGAACGAGCAGTACTTC. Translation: CASSLDRPPRNEQYF.

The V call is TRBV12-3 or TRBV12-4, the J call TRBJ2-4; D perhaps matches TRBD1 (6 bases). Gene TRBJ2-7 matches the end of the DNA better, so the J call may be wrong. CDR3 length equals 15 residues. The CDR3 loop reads CASSEQGRSGCEQYF. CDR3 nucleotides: TGTGCCAGCAGCGAACAGGGTCGTTCAGGCTGCGAGCAGTACTTC.

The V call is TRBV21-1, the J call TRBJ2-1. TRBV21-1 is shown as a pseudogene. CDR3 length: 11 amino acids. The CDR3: CASRGSGEQFF. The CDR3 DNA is TGTGCCAGCAGGGGATCTGGTGAGCAGTTCTTC.